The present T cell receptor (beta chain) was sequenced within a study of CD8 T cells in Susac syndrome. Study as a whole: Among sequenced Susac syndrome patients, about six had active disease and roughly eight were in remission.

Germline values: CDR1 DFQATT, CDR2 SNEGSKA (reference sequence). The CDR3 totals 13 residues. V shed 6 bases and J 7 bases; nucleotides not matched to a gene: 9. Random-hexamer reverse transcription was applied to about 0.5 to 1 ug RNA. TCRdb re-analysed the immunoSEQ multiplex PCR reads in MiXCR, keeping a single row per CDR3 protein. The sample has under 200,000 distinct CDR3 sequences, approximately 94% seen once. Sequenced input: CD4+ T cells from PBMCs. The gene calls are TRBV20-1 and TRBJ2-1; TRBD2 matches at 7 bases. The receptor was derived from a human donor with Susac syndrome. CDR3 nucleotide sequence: TGCAGTGCCAGGCCGGGGGGTCGGAATGAGCAGTTCTTC. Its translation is CSARPGGRNEQFF.